Below, one TCR beta chain is given with its context. Its antigen is not identified. Treatment reported: oral pan-JAK inhibitor, 5-10 mg twice daily. The sample comes from a study of CD8+ T cells in alopecia areata. Study-wide points: Affected lesional scalp, above all in alopecia totalis/universalis, was more clonal than normal scalp.

The authors extracted RNA and reverse transcribed it into cDNA as the sequencing template. The table came from immunoSEQ multiplex PCR; TCRdb's copy has only in-frame clones and leaves some out. Of 200,000 to 250,000 clones in the sample, about 64% were seen once. The CDR3 has 15 residues. The germline gives CDR1 SEHNR, CDR2 FQNEAQ (reference sequence). Trimming took off 1 base at V and 10 bases at J, with 14 bases between the two ends. The TCR was taken from a human donor with alopecia areata. The sample consisted of CD4+ T cells sorted from blood, taken at week 4, from a patient treated with tofacitinib. The rearrangement links TRBV7-9 to TRBJ1-6, with a possible D match to TRBD1 (6 bases). The CDR3 sequence: CASSLGGTSGSPLHF. CDR3 in DNA: TGTGCCAGCAGCTTAGGGGGGACAAGTGGATCACCCCTCCACTTT.